The 20 T cell receptor beta chains reported below all come from one sample, sequenced in a study of blood T cell repertoires in COVID-19. Repertoires were generated with immunoSEQ multiplex PCR, while TCRdb's copy carries only in-frame clones and drops some. Of about 210,000 clones listed, about 89% are singletons. Sequenced input: peripheral blood. The receptors were gathered from a woman between 40 and 55 years old with acute or convalescent COVID-19.

V gene TRBV9 combines with J gene TRBJ1-1; 9 nucleotides align to TRBD1. Losses at the gene ends were 0 bases for V and 10 bases for J; bases not matched to a gene: 7. This CDR3 has 14 residues. The germline CDR1 and CDR2 sequences are SGDLS and YYNGEE. This CDR3 reads CASSVEGQGMGAFF. As DNA, the CDR3 is TGTGCCAGCAGCGTAGAGGGACAGGGTATGGGAGCTTTCTTT.

This clone was seen a single time. This sample includes further DNA sequences coding for the same CDR3. The chain carries TRBV11-2 and TRBJ1-5; D ambiguous. Germline CDR1 reads SGHAT; CDR2 reads FQNNGV. V lost 0 bases, J lost 0 bases, and 6 bases lay in between. This CDR3 is built from 15 residues. DNA of the CDR3: TGTGCCAGCAGCTTAGATCACGGTAGCAATCAGCCCCAGCATTTT. It yields the protein CASSLDHGSNQPQHF.

CDR3 amino acids: CASSYSLGASKAAFF. The CDR3 nucleotides are TGTGCCAGCAGTTACTCCTTAGGGGCTTCAAAAGCGGCTTTCTTT. The J gene is TRBJ1-1, the V gene TRBV6-5, with D tentatively TRBD1 (5 bases). Trimming left V 0 bases short and J 11 bases short, with 19 bases between. The CDR3 totals 15 residues. Germline CDR1 reads MNHEY; CDR2 reads SVGAGI.

The chain carries TRBV25-1 and TRBJ1-1; TRBD1 is a possible D gene (5 bases). The V end lost 5 bases, the J end lost 6 bases, and 16 bases lay between the germline ends. Germline CDR1 reads MGHDK; CDR2 reads SYGVNS. The CDR3 runs to 14 residues. The CDR3 DNA follows: TGTGCCAGCAGTCCTACAAAATCGGGGGCTGAAGCTTTCTTT. It yields the protein CASSPTKSGAEAFF.

V is TRBV20-1 and J is TRBJ1-1; D gene ambiguous. V gave up 3 bases and J gave up 1 base, with 3 bases separating them. This CDR3 spans 11 amino acids. Germline loops: CDR1 DFQATT, CDR2 SNEGSKA (reference sequence). The CDR3 DNA sequence: TGCAGTGCTAGGAGGAACACTGAAGCTTTCTTT. Protein sequence: CSARRNTEAFF.

The rearrangement uses TRBV19 and TRBJ1-5; D possibly corresponds to TRBD1 (6 bases). This CDR3 is 13 amino acids long. Germline V gene sequence: CDR1 LNHDA, CDR2 SQIVND (reference sequence). V was shortened by 6 bases and J by 7 bases, with 13 bases between the two germline ends. The CDR3 bases are TGTGCCAGTAGATCTGACAGGTCCCAGCCCCAGCATTTT. Its translation: CASRSDRSQPQHF.

V is TRBV18 and J is TRBJ1-2; 9 bases fit TRBD1. The CDR3 spans 13 residues. From germline, CDR1 is KGHSH and CDR2 LQKENI. Trimming cost V 4 bases and J 6 bases; bases outside gene matches: 3. The CDR3 DNA is TGTGCCAGCTCACGTACAGGGGGCGATGGCTACACCTTC. It translates to CASSRTGGDGYTF. Full variable domain (rest looked up from reference TRBV18 and TRBJ1-2): NAGVMQNPRHLVRRRGQEARLRCSPMKGHSHVYWYRQLPEEGLKFMVYLQKENIIDESGMPKERFSAEFPKEGPSILRIQQVVRGDSAAYFCASSRTGGDGYTFGSGTRLTVV.

This clone showed up just once. The chain joins TRBV11-2 to TRBJ1-1; no reliable D call. Germline V lookup: CDR1 SGHAT, CDR2 FQNNGV. The CDR3 length is 15 residues. V shed 7 bases and J shed 1 base, with 16 bases lying between them. The CDR3 protein is CASTFRIPGNTEAFF. The CDR3 DNA reads as TGTGCCAGCACCTTTAGGATACCAGGGAACACTGAAGCTTTCTTT. Combining the CDR3 with reference TRBV11-2 and TRBJ1-1 gives the whole variable domain EAGVAQSPRYKIIEKRQSVAFWCNPISGHATLYWYQQILGQGPKLLIQFQNNGVVDDSQLPKDRFSAERLKGVDSTLKIQPAKLEDSAVYLCASTFRIPGNTEAFFGQGTRLTVV.

This clone appeared once. The chain employs TRBV24-1 and TRBJ1-2, with 10 bases identical to TRBD1. Germline V gene data show CDR1 as KGHDR and CDR2 as SFDVKD. This CDR3 is 14 amino acids long. Germline trimming cut 8 bases from V and 8 bases from J; bases unmatched to any gene: 10. CDR3 nucleotide sequence: TGTGCCACCACCCGACAGGGGGCCCTCGACGGCTACACCTTC. As protein: CATTRQGALDGYTF.

This clone was observed a handful of times. The chain combines TRBV2 with TRBJ1-5; tentative D call: TRBD1 (6 bases). This CDR3 spans 13 amino acids. With 2 bases removed from V and 6 bases from J, the gap between germline ends came to 8 bases. Per the germline V gene, CDR1 is SNHLY and CDR2 is FYNNEI. Here the CDR3 DNA reads TGTGCCAGCAGTGAAACAGGGTCTCAGCCCCAGCATTTT. Protein: CASSETGSQPQHF.

The chain has TRBV10-1 and TRBJ1-1; D may be TRBD1 (5 bases). The V gene lost 0 bases and the J gene lost 3 bases, with 8 bases spanning the gap. CDR1 is WNHNN, CDR2 SYGVQD, per germline (reference sequence). This CDR3 comprises 14 residues. The CDR3 nucleotides are TGCGCCAGCAGTGAGTCGTGGGGGGACACTGAAGCTTTCTTT. Amino acid sequence: CASSESWGDTEAFF.

Only one count was recorded for this clone. The rearrangement uses TRBV6-6 and TRBJ2-7; 8 bases agree with TRBD1. CDR3 size: 16 residues. The germline V gene encodes CDR1 MNHNY and CDR2 SVGAGI (reference sequence). Germline trimming cut 6 bases from V and 0 bases from J; bases unmatched to any gene: 10. Here the CDR3 DNA reads TGTGCCAGCAGACACGGACAGGGCCGTTCCTCCTACGAGCAGTACGTC. Amino acid sequence: CASRHGQGRSSYEQYV.

The chain carries TRBV30 and TRBJ1-6; no definite D call. With 3 bases removed from V and 5 bases from J, the gap between germline ends came to 11 bases. CDR3 size: 14 residues. The germline V gene has CDR1 GTSNPN and CDR2 SVGIG (reference sequence). Here the CDR3 reads CAWSLGRDNSPLHF. In DNA form, the CDR3 reads TGTGCCTGGAGCCTCGGGCGGGATAATTCACCCCTCCACTTT. Together with reference TRBV30 and TRBJ1-6, the CDR3 gives the full variable domain: SQTIHQWPATLVQPVGSPLSLECTVEGTSNPNLYWYRQAAGRGLQLLFYSVGIGQISSEVPQNLSASRPQDRQFILSSKKLLLSDSGFYLCAWSLGRDNSPLHFGNGTRLTVT.

The chain joins TRBV7-2 to TRBJ2-3; D is possibly TRBD1 (5 bases). CDR1 and CDR2 (germline): SGHTA, FQGNSA. The CDR3 contains 12 residues. Trimming took 11 bases from V and 2 from J, leaving 11 bases between them. As DNA, the CDR3 is TGTGCCGGCCGCAGGGCCACAGATACGCAGTATTTT. Encoded protein: CAGRRATDTQYF.

CDR3 sequence reads: CASSPPGTLHTEAFF. DNA for the CDR3: TGTGCCAGCAGCCCTCCAGGGACTCTCCACACTGAAGCTTTCTTT. The rearrangement links TRBV9 to TRBJ1-1; D may be TRBD1 (5 bases). The CDR3 totals 15 residues. Trimming pared 4 bases from V and 3 bases from J, leaving 16 bases between. From germline, CDR1 is SGDLS and CDR2 YYNGEE.

This sequence joins TRBV28 and TRBJ2-5; 10 nucleotides align to TRBD1. The CDR3 loop spans 15 amino acids. The ends lost 5 bases at V and 5 bases at J; junction bases unmatched: 8. Looked up from germline, CDR1 is MDHEN and CDR2 is SYDVKM. The CDR3 is CASSPTQDRGETQYF. The CDR3 region has the DNA TGTGCCAGCAGTCCAACGCAGGACAGGGGGGAGACCCAGTACTTC.

The chain joins TRBV7-2 to TRBJ2-5, with D unresolved. This CDR3 is built from 16 residues. V lost 1 base and J lost 0, with 12 bases in between. Germline values: CDR1 SGHTA, CDR2 FQGNSA. CDR3 protein: CASSLVQRPYQETQYF. The CDR3 DNA follows: TGTGCCAGCAGCTTAGTGCAGCGCCCGTACCAAGAGACCCAGTACTTC.

As regards this clone: The identical CDR3 is also encoded by other nucleotide sequences in the sample. This sequence joins TRBV7-2 and TRBJ1-5, with D perhaps TRBD1 (6 bases). Germline V gene lookup returns CDR1 SGHTA and CDR2 FQGNSA. The CDR3 is 14 amino acids. V gave up 1 base and J gave up 7 bases, with 11 bases separating them. DNA for the CDR3: TGTGCCAGCAGCTTAGGAGGGGGAGACCAGCCCCAGCATTTT. Translating gives CASSLGGGDQPQHF.

CDR3 in DNA: TGCGCCAGCAGCTCGGGGACAGGGGAGACCCAGTACTTC. Translation: CASSSGTGETQYF. V and J are TRBV5-1 and TRBJ2-5; 9 nucleotides align to TRBD1. CDR1 is SGHRS and CDR2 is YFSETQ in the germline V gene. V trimming: 3 bases; J trimming: 5 bases; junction bases outside the gene matches: 2. The CDR3 sequence is 13 residues long.

This chain connects TRBV10-3 to TRBJ2-1; TRBD1 matches 9 bases. J gave up 4 bases and V 4 bases, and 5 bases lay outside the gene matches. This CDR3 region has 15 residues. Germline values: CDR1 ENHRY, CDR2 SYGVKD. The CDR3: CAISVSGQGYNEQFF. The CDR3 region has the DNA TGTGCCATCAGTGTAAGTGGACAGGGGTACAATGAGCAGTTCTTC.